The next 21 T cell receptor beta chains were all read from a single sample in a study of graft-versus-host responses after intestinal transplantation. The assay was immunoSEQ multiplex PCR, and TCRdb's table has in-frame clones only and misses some. The table has under 55,000 clones, 90% to 95% seen once. Here the sequenced sample was PBMCs, taken 524 days after transplant. The receptor set was obtained from a human patient who received an intestinal transplant, so some T cells may come from the graft donor.

The chain employs TRBV4-3 and TRBJ2-7, with 7 nucleotides matching TRBD1. The CDR3 extends over 14 amino acids. V shed 3 bases, J shed 2 bases, and the junction held 4 bases outside the gene matches. Germline assignment: CDR1 LGHNA and CDR2 YSLEER. The CDR3 sequence is CASSHYRGAYEQYF. As DNA, the CDR3 is TGCGCCAGCAGCCATTACAGGGGTGCCTACGAGCAGTACTTC.

The chain links TRBV27 to TRBJ2-5; no clear D gene. There are 13 residues in the CDR3. Trimming pared 2 bases from V and 6 bases from J, leaving 10 bases between. Germline values: CDR1 MNHEY, CDR2 SMNVEV (reference sequence). CDR3 region: CASSLGYGKTQYF. The CDR3 DNA reads TGTGCCAGCAGTTTAGGGTACGGAAAGACCCAGTACTTC.

The DNA of the CDR3 is TGTGCCAGGCCGGGACAGGACTCCTACGAGCAGTACTTC. This encodes CARPGQDSYEQYF. The chain joins TRBV6-5 to TRBJ2-7; 8 bases match TRBD1. CDR1 is MNHEY, CDR2 SVGAGI, per germline. V shed 9 bases and J 0 bases; nucleotides not matched to a gene: 4. The CDR3 covers 13 residues.

The V and J genes are TRBV28 and TRBJ2-7; TRBD2 agrees at 11 bases. Per the germline V gene, CDR1 is MDHEN and CDR2 is SYDVKM. This CDR3 region has 17 residues. V trimming: 2 bases; J trimming: 1 base; junction bases outside the gene matches: 7. The CDR3, as DNA: TGTGCCAGCAGTTTACTAGCGGGAGGCTGGGAGTCCTACGAGCAGTACTTC. This codes for CASSLLAGGWESYEQYF.

The V call is TRBV9, the J call TRBJ2-1; weak D call: TRBD1 (6 bases). Trimming shortened V by 0 bases and J by 7 bases, and 20 bases separated the two germline ends. The CDR3 is 17 residues long. The V gene's germline CDR1 is SGDLS and CDR2 YYNGEE. The CDR3 here is CASSVEGGGRGWNEQFF. CDR3 in DNA: TGTGCCAGCAGCGTAGAAGGAGGAGGCAGGGGATGGAATGAGCAGTTCTTC.

The genes are TRBV7-3 and TRBJ1-3, with TRBD1 identical over 9 bases. The CDR3 covers 16 residues. Germline CDR1 and CDR2: SGHTA and FQGTGA. Germline trimming cut 5 bases from V and 2 bases from J; bases unmatched to any gene: 7. This chain's CDR3 is CASSPTGGQTGNTIYF. CDR3 sequence (DNA): TGTGCCAGCAGCCCAACAGGGGGCCAAACTGGAAACACCATATATTTT.

This clone was seen once. The J gene is TRBJ2-1, the V gene TRBV7-2, with D possibly matching TRBD1 (5 bases). Germline CDR1 SGHTA, CDR2 FQGNSA. Trimming removed 2 bases at V and 1 base at J, with 12 bases between. This CDR3 region has 16 residues. Here the CDR3 DNA reads TGTGCCAGCAGCTTAAGGGGCCTTAATTCCTACAATGAGCAGTTCTTC. Protein sequence: CASSLRGLNSYNEQFF.

This clone was seen a single time. This sample includes further DNA sequences coding for the same CDR3. The genes are TRBV28 and TRBJ1-2; TRBD1 might be the D (5 bases). The V end lost 3 bases, the J end lost 8 bases, and 10 bases lay between the germline ends. Germline CDR1 reads MDHEN; CDR2 reads SYDVKM. This CDR3 spans 12 amino acids. The CDR3 spells CASSLGGGGYTF. The DNA for the CDR3 is TGTGCCAGCAGTTTGGGGGGAGGCGGCTACACCTTC.

CDR3 DNA: TGCGCCAGCAGCTTGGAGGGAGTAGCGGGAGGGCTCGAGCAGTACTTC. Translating gives CASSLEGVAGGLEQYF. The chain combines TRBV5-1 with TRBJ2-7; 11 bases map to TRBD2. The junction had 8 bases not matched to a gene; V was cut back by 0 bases and J by 6 bases. CDR3 length equals 16 residues. Germline V lookup: CDR1 SGHRS, CDR2 YFSETQ.

Turning to this clone: A read error may account for a junction end that differs from germline. Different DNA sequences within this sample yield the same CDR3. The V and J genes are TRBV5-8 and TRBJ2-2; no clear D. The germline V gene encodes CDR1 SGHTS and CDR2 YDEGEE. This CDR3 spans 14 amino acids. CDR3 in DNA: TGTGCCAGCAGCGCCGGACGGAACACCGGAGAGCTGTTTTTT. Translating it yields CASSAGRNTGELFF.

The chain has TRBV14 and TRBJ2-5; 7 bases line up with TRBD2. The germline CDR1 and CDR2 sequences are SGHDN and FVKESK. The junction had 14 bases not matched to a gene; V was cut back by 1 base and J by 9 bases. This CDR3 comprises 16 residues. CDR3 nucleotide sequence: TGTGCCAGCAGCCAAGGGGCTAGCGGTCCCTTTGGGGCCCAGTACTTC. Its protein product is CASSQGASGPFGAQYF.

This rearrangement joins TRBV28 to TRBJ2-1; a possible D gene is TRBD1 (6 bases). The CDR3 extends over 15 amino acids. In germline, CDR1 is MDHEN, CDR2 SYDVKM. V was trimmed by 2 bases and J by 8 bases, leaving 16 bases between them. CDR3 in DNA: TGTGCCAGCAGTTTAGATCTGGGGGCGTTGGATGAGCAGTTCTTC. Protein: CASSLDLGALDEQFF.

This clone was seen a single time. The chain combines TRBV6-5 with TRBJ1-2; 7 nucleotides align to TRBD1. In germline, CDR1 is MNHEY, CDR2 SVGAGI. Germline trimming cut 6 bases from V and 5 bases from J; bases unmatched to any gene: 12. This CDR3 is 15 amino acids long. Written as DNA, the CDR3 is TGTGCCAGCAGCCCGGTGGGGCAGGGGGAATATGGCTACACCTTC. This translates into CASSPVGQGEYGYTF.

This clone is a singleton in its sample. The V and J genes are TRBV7-9 and TRBJ2-1; TRBD1 aligns across 8 bases. V lost 1 base, J lost 4 bases, and 0 bases stayed unmatched. CDR3 length equals 14 residues. CDR1 and CDR2 (germline): SEHNR, FQNEAQ (reference sequence). The CDR3 spells CASSLGQGYNEQFF. CDR3 coding DNA: TGTGCCAGCAGCTTAGGACAGGGGTACAATGAGCAGTTCTTC.

The chain combines TRBV7-2 with TRBJ2-1; TRBD2 aligns across 10 bases. With V trimmed by 1 base and J by 4 bases, 10 bases remained unmatched. The CDR3 spans 18 residues. CDR1 is SGHTA and CDR2 is FQGNSA in the germline V gene. The CDR3 loop is CASSLEGGLAGVYNEQFF. The CDR3 coding sequence is TGTGCCAGCAGCTTAGAGGGAGGGCTAGCGGGAGTTTACAATGAGCAGTTCTTC.

This chain joins TRBV7-9 and TRBJ1-1; perhaps TRBD1 as D (5 bases). The ends were cut back, 0 bases at V and 2 bases at J, with 7 bases in the middle. CDR1 SEHNR and CDR2 FQNEAQ come from the germline V gene (reference sequence). There are 14 residues in the CDR3. CDR3 loop: CASSLAGDNTEAFF. The CDR3 nucleotides are TGTGCCAGCAGCTTAGCAGGGGACAACACTGAAGCTTTCTTT. Supplemented by reference TRBV7-9 and TRBJ1-1, the full variable domain reads DTGVSQNPRHKITKRGQNVTFRCDPISEHNRLYWYRQTLGQGPEFLTYFQNEAQLEKSRLLSDRFSAERPKGSFSTLEIQRTEQGDSAMYLCASSLAGDNTEAFFGQGTRLTVV.

The chain employs TRBV7-8 and TRBJ1-2; D not resolved. Germline V CDR1 and CDR2: SGHVS, FQNEAQ. Trimming cost V 7 bases and J 2 bases, with 20 bases left between them. This CDR3 contains 16 residues. CDR3: CASNPFVSDGNYGYTF. CDR3 bases: TGTGCCAGCAACCCGTTCGTCTCGGACGGGAACTATGGCTACACCTTC.

This clone was seen a few times. The CDR3 DNA reads as TGTGCCAGCAGCCAGGGACAGATCACAGATACGCAGTATTTT. It specifies CASSQGQITDTQYF. The V call is TRBV21-1, the J call TRBJ2-3; no DNA check was done on the table's D call, TRBD1. TRBV21-1 is shown as a pseudogene. The CDR3 has 14 amino acids.

V is TRBV30 and J is TRBJ1-1; no definite D call. CDR3 length equals 13 residues. CDR1 is GTSNPN, CDR2 SVGIG, per germline (reference sequence). Trimming shortened V by 6 bases and J by 1 base, and 12 bases separated the two germline ends. The CDR3 region is CACLPQANTEAFF. The CDR3 coding sequence is TGTGCCTGTTTGCCCCAGGCGAACACTGAAGCTTTCTTT.

This rearrangement joins TRBV25-1 to TRBJ1-3, with D perhaps TRBD1 (6 bases). Germline V gene sequence: CDR1 MGHDK, CDR2 SYGVNS. This CDR3 spans 15 amino acids. V was clipped by 7 bases and J by 0 bases, with 13 bases between them. This chain's CDR3 is CASTQTGSSGNTIYF. CDR3 sequence (DNA): TGTGCCAGCACCCAGACAGGAAGCTCTGGAAACACCATATATTTT.

This chain uses TRBV7-8 with TRBJ1-2; 9 bases fit TRBD1. The CDR3 totals 15 residues. Trimming cost V 2 bases and J 6 bases; bases outside gene matches: 7. The germline gives CDR1 SGHVS, CDR2 FQNEAQ. The CDR3 nucleotides read TGTGCCAGCAGCTTAAGAACACAGGGGGCGCATGGCTACACCTTC. Translating it yields CASSLRTQGAHGYTF.